The entry below gives a single T cell receptor beta chain sequence along with its context. As yet, its antigen is unknown. The CDR3 length is 13 residues. Trimming left V 1 base short and J 3 bases short, with 7 bases between. Germline CDR1 and CDR2: MNHNS and SASEGT. The data were obtained in a study of OX40 agonist ivuxolimab in advanced cancers. Study context: Patients were given ivuxolimab, an antibody that agonizes OX40 (CD134). The study enrolled dose-escalation patients with hepatocellular carcinoma, melanoma, renal cell or head and neck cancer. Study-wide findings and caveats: At 0.1 to 3.0 mg/kg, clonal expansion of CD4+ and CD8+ blood T cells had occurred by week 6. Some nonresponders also had low normalized T-cell clonal expansion.

The assay was immunoSEQ multiplex PCR, and TCRdb's table has in-frame clones only and misses some. This table has fewer than 100,000 clones, roughly 84% appearing once. The input for sequencing was CD4+ or CD8+ T cells sorted from blood, taken in a trial of the OX40 agonist ivuxolimab. The receptor's source is an adult with an advanced solid tumor such as melanoma, head and neck, liver or kidney cancer. J is TRBJ2-7 and V is TRBV6-1; unclear D gene. As DNA, the CDR3 is TGTGCCAGCAGTGAAGTGGCCTACTACGAGCAGTACTTC. This gives the protein CASSEVAYYEQYF.